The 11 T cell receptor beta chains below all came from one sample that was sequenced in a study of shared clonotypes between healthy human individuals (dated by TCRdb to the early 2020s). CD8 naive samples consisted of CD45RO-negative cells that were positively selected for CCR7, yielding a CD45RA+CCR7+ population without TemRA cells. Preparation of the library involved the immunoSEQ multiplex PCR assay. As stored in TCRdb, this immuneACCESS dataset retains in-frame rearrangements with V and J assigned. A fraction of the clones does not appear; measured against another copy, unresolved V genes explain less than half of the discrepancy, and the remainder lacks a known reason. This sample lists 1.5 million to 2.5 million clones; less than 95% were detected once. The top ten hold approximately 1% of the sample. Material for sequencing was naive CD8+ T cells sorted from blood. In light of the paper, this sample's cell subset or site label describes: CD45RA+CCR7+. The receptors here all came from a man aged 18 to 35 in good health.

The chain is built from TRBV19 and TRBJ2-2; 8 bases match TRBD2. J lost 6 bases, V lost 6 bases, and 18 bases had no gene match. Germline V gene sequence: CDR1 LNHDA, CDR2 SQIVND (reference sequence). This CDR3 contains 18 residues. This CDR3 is CASSPGPFSGGEAGELFF. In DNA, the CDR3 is TGTGCCAGTAGCCCCGGGCCCTTCTCCGGGGGGGAGGCCGGGGAGCTGTTTTTT.

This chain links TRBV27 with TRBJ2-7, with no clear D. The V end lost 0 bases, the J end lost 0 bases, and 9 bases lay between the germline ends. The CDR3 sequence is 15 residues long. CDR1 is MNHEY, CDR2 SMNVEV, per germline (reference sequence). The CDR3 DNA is TGTGCCAGCAGTTTATCAGGGATCGCCTCCTACGAGCAGTACTTC. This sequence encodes CASSLSGIASYEQYF.

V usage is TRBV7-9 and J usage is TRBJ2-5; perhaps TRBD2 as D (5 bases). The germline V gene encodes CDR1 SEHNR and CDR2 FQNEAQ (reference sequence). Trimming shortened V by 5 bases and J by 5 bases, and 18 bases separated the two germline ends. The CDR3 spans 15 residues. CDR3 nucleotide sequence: TGTGCCAGCAGCGCCCTACCGGGAATAAGGGAGACCCAGTACTTC. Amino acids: CASSALPGIRETQYF.

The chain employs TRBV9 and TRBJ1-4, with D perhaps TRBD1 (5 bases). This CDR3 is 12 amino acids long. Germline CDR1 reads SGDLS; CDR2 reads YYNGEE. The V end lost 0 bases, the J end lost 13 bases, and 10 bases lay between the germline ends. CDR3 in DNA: TGTGCCAGCAGCGTAGGGGCAGGGAGACTGTTTTTT. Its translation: CASSVGAGRLFF.

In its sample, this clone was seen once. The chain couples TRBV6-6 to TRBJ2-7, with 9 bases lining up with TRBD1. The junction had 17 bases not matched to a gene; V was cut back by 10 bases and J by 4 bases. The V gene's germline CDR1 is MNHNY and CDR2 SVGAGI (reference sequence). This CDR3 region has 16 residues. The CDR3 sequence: CATAGQGQTGVYEQYF. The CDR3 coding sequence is TGTGCCACCGCGGGACAGGGACAAACGGGAGTTTACGAGCAGTACTTC.

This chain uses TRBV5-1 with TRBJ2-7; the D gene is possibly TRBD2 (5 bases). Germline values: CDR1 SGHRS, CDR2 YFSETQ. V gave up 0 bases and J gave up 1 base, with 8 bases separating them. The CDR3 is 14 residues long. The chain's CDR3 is CASSLEDWSYEQYF. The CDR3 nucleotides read TGCGCCAGCAGCTTGGAGGACTGGTCCTACGAGCAGTACTTC.

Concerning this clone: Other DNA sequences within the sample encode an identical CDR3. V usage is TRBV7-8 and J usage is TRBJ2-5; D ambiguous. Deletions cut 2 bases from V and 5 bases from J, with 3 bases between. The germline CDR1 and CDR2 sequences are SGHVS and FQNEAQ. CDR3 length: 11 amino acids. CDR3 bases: TGTGCCAGCAGCTTACAGGAGACCCAGTACTTC. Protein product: CASSLQETQYF.

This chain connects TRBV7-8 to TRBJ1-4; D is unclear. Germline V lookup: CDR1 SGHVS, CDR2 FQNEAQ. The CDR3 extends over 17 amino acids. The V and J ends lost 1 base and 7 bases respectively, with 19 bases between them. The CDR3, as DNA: TGTGCCAGCAGCTTAGAAGGTGCGGGAGGGCTGAGTGAAAAACTGTTTTTT. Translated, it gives CASSLEGAGGLSEKLFF.

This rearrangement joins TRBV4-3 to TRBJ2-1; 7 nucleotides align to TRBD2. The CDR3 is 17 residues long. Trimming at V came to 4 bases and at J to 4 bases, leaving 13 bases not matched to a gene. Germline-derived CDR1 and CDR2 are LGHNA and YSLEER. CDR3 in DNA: TGCGCCAGCAGCCTCGATGGTTCTCCGGGGGGTTACAATGAGCAGTTCTTC. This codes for CASSLDGSPGGYNEQFF.

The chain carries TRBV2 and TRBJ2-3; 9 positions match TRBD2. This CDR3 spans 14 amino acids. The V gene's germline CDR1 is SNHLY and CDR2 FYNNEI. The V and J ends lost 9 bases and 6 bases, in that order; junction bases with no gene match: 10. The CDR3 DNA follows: TGTGCCAGTGCGGCGGGAGGGCCGGGGGATACGCAGTATTTT. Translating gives CASAAGGPGDTQYF.

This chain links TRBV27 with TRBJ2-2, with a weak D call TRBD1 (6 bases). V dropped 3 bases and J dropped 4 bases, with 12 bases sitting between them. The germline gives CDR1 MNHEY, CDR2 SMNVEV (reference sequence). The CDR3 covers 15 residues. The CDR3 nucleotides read TGTGCCAGCAGTTTTGGGGGCCAGTTCACCGGGGAGCTGTTTTTT. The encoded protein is CASSFGGQFTGELFF.